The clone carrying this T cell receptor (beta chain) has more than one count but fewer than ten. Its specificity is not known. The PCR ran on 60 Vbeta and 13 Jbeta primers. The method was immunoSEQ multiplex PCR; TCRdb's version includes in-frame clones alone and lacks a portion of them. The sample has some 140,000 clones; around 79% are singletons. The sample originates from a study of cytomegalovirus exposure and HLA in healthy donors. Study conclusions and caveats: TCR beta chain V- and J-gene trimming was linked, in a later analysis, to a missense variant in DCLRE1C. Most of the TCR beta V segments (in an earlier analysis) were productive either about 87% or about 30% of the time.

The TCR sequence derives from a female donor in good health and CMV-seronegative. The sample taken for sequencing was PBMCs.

CDR3 DNA sequence: TGTGCCAGTAGTATGAGGATCCAAGAGACCCAGTACTTC. It is translated as CASSMRIQETQYF. The chain links TRBV19 to TRBJ2-5; no firm D call. The CDR3 sequence is 13 residues long. Germline CDR1 reads LNHDA; CDR2 reads SQIVND (reference sequence). Trimming took 3 bases from V and 1 from J, leaving 6 bases between them.